This passage covers 19 T cell receptor beta chains from one sample sequenced in a study of spatial heterogeneity in lung cancer. Study-level results: In tumors, expanded intratumoral alpha and beta TCR counts tracked mutation counts.

TCRdb independently ran MiXCR on the 5' RACE reads; one entry per CDR3 protein. The sample shows around 15,000 distinct CDR3 sequences, approximately 6.2% of them seen only once. Time point described: sample taken at primary tumor resection. No cognate antigen is known for these TCRs. Here the sequenced sample was lung tumor tissue, taken at surgery. The receptor source for this set is a female donor with early-stage non-small cell lung cancer.

This rearrangement joins TRBV7-9 to TRBJ2-2; no clear D. The CDR3 extends over 11 amino acids. V dropped 6 bases and J dropped 4 bases, with 3 bases sitting between them. Germline values: CDR1 SEHNR, CDR2 FQNEAQ (reference sequence). The CDR3 coding sequence is TGTGCCAGCAGTCTCACCGGGGAGCTGTTTTTT. It specifies CASSLTGELFF.

The table lists this clonotype with many counts. This chain uses TRBV7-9 with TRBJ2-1, with TRBD2 identical over 15 bases. The V segment lost 8 bases and the J segment 12 bases; nucleotides outside the gene matches: 11. The V gene's germline CDR1 is SEHNR and CDR2 FQNEAQ (reference sequence). This CDR3 region has 15 residues. In DNA form, the CDR3 reads TGTGCCAGCGATGGCCCCGGGACTAGCGGGGGGAGGCAGTTCTTC. Protein product: CASDGPGTSGGRQFF.

The sample holds many counts of this clonotype. This rearrangement joins TRBV7-2 to TRBJ1-1; possible D gene TRBD1, 6 bases. This CDR3 region has 16 residues. CDR1 SGHTA and CDR2 FQGNSA come from the germline V gene. Trimming removed 1 base from V and 3 bases from J, with 15 bases in between. The CDR3 DNA sequence: TGTGCCAGCAGCTTAGGAGGGGGGAAATATGACACTGAAGCTTTCTTT. It specifies CASSLGGGKYDTEAFF.

This chain joins TRBV29-1 and TRBJ1-2, with D possibly TRBD1 on 6 matching bases. The V gene's germline CDR1 is SQVTM and CDR2 ANQGSEA. Trimming shortened V by 2 bases and J by 6 bases, and 13 bases separated the two germline ends. The CDR3 runs 13 residues. Written as DNA, the CDR3 is TGCAGCGTTGAATTGGGGGGGCTGAATGGCTACACCTTC. Translation: CSVELGGLNGYTF. The complete variable domain, with remaining parts taken from reference TRBV29-1 and TRBJ1-2, reads SAVISQKPSRDICQRGTSLTIQCQVDSQVTMMFWYRQQPGQSLTLIATANQGSEATYESGFVIDKFPISRPNLTFSTLTVSNMSPEDSSIYLCSVELGGLNGYTFGSGTRLTVV.

About this clonotype: This may stem from a read error, because a much larger clone lies one nucleotide away. The CDR3 coding sequence is TGTGCCAGCAGCCGAAGCTCCTACGAGCTGTACTTC. Protein: CASSRSSYELYF. The chain joins TRBV27 to TRBJ2-7; D is unclear. There are 12 residues in the CDR3. Germline V CDR1 and CDR2: MNHEY, SMNVEV (reference sequence).

This clonotype was picked up many times. J is TRBJ1-1 and V is TRBV5-1, with D unresolved. The germline V gene has CDR1 SGHRS and CDR2 YFSETQ. CDR3 size: 14 residues. Trimming stripped 2 bases from V and 2 bases from J, with 10 bases between. The CDR3 reads CASSFAGLNTEAFF. In nucleotides, the CDR3 is TGCGCCAGCAGCTTTGCGGGGTTAAACACTGAAGCTTTCTTT.

This clonotype ranks as large. The CDR3 DNA sequence: TGTGCCAGCAGCCCCACGGGACAGGCGGGACATCAGCCCCAGCATTTT. This sequence encodes CASSPTGQAGHQPQHF. The chain joins TRBV12-3 or TRBV12-4 to TRBJ1-5, with 8 nucleotides matching TRBD1. This CDR3 is 16 amino acids long. V shed 6 bases and J 5 bases; nucleotides not matched to a gene: 12.

In its sample, this clonotype was seen many times. The chain carries TRBV5-1 and TRBJ2-7; TRBD1 or TRBD2 may be the D gene (6 bases each). CDR3 length: 16 amino acids. Trimming left V 4 bases short and J 7 bases short, with 24 bases between. In germline, CDR1 is SGHRS, CDR2 YFSETQ. The CDR3 here is CASSPGFGGDVGEQYF. DNA of the CDR3: TGCGCCAGCAGCCCCGGGTTCGGGGGCGACGTTGGGGAGCAGTACTTC.

Notes on this clonotype: One junction end does not reproduce the germline sequence, and a read error may be involved. The V gene is TRBV7-7, the J gene TRBJ2-5, with D tentatively TRBD1 (7 bases). The CDR3 consists of 15 residues. Germline values: CDR1 SSHAT, CDR2 FNYEAQ (reference sequence). The CDR3 sequence is CASSIAEGQSVTQYF. CDR3 in DNA: TGTGCCAGCAGCATAGCGGAGGGACAGTCGGTTACCCAGTACTTC.

This clonotype was detected many times. The rearrangement joins TRBV20-1 to TRBJ1-6, with D possibly matching TRBD1 (6 bases). V lost 6 bases to trimming and J lost 10 bases, with 25 bases between them. Germline assignment: CDR1 DFQATT and CDR2 SNEGSKA (reference sequence). The CDR3 is 16 amino acids. The CDR3 nucleotides read TGCAGTGCCCCTTACTGGACCCGGGACATTCACTCACCCCTCCACTTT. Its translation: CSAPYWTRDIHSPLHF.

This clonotype was seen repeatedly, ten times or more. The chain links TRBV7-3 to TRBJ2-5; D is undetermined. V lost 2 bases and J lost 5, with 9 bases in between. The CDR3 is 13 amino acids. Germline loops: CDR1 SGHTA, CDR2 FQGTGA. The CDR3 nucleotides are TGTGCCAGCAGCTTAGACCATGGGGAGACCCAGTACTTC. As protein: CASSLDHGETQYF.

This clonotype was found many times. V usage is TRBV9 and J usage is TRBJ1-1; 10 nucleotides match TRBD1. After removal of 4 bases from V and 1 base from J, the junction contained 10 bases not matched to a gene. In germline, CDR1 is SGDLS, CDR2 YYNGEE. The length of the CDR3 is 17 residues. In DNA form, the CDR3 reads TGTGCCAGCAGCACAGAAAGGGGACAGGGGAGGAACACTGAAGCTTTCTTT. Amino acids: CASSTERGQGRNTEAFF.

This clonotype was detected ten times or more. The CDR3 DNA reads TGTGCCAGCAGTGTTGAGGGCAGTAGCTCCTACAATGAGCAGTTCTTC. Encoded protein: CASSVEGSSSYNEQFF. The V and J genes are TRBV6-4 and TRBJ2-1, with D possibly being TRBD2 (5 bases). The CDR3 runs to 16 residues. Germline CDR1 reads MRHNA; CDR2 reads SNTAGT. Trimming cost V 4 bases and J 0 bases, with 13 bases left between them.

This clonotype was counted ten times or more. This chain links TRBV4-3 with TRBJ1-5, with D uncertain. Between the trimmed V and J ends, which lost 0 bases and 0 bases, there was a span of 9 bases. In germline, CDR1 is LGHNA, CDR2 YSLEER. This CDR3 is 16 amino acids long. CDR3 sequence (DNA): TGCGCCAGCAGCCAAGATCGGGGAGCTAGCAATCAGCCCCAGCATTTT. Its translation: CASSQDRGASNQPQHF.

This clonotype occurred many times. This chain joins TRBV20-1 and TRBJ2-7; D may be TRBD2 (7 bases). Deletions cut 0 bases from V and 4 bases from J, with 16 bases between. From germline, CDR1 is DFQATT and CDR2 SNEGSKA (reference sequence). This CDR3 is 15 amino acids long. The CDR3 nucleotides read TGCAGTGCTAGAGATCAGGAGGGGGGGAGTTACGAGCAGTACTTC. This sequence encodes CSARDQEGGSYEQYF.

V and J are TRBV2 and TRBJ1-4; no reliable D call. The V end lost 3 bases, the J end lost 3 bases, and 11 bases lay between the germline ends. The germline gives CDR1 SNHLY, CDR2 FYNNEI. The CDR3 has 15 amino acids. The CDR3 sequence is CASSDLSQSNEKLFF. As DNA, the CDR3 is TGTGCCAGCAGTGATCTAAGTCAGTCTAATGAAAAACTGTTTTTT. Combining the CDR3 with reference TRBV2 and TRBJ1-4 gives the whole variable domain EPEVTQTPSHQVTQMGQEVILRCVPISNHLYFYWYRQILGQKVEFLVSFYNNEISEKSEIFDDQFSVERPDGSNFTLKIRSTKLEDSAMYFCASSDLSQSNEKLFFGSGTQLSVL.

This clonotype has only a few counts. The rearrangement uses TRBV6-1 and TRBJ1-5; D is unresolved. Looked up from germline, CDR1 is MNHNS and CDR2 is SASEGT. V lost 1 base and J 0 bases, leaving 4 bases between the germline ends. CDR3 length: 14 amino acids. CDR3 sequence reads: CASSEGDSNQPQHF. The CDR3 region has the DNA TGTGCCAGCAGTGAAGGGGATAGCAATCAGCCCCAGCATTTT.

This clonotype was seen at least ten times. CDR3 coding DNA: TGTGCCAGCAGTTATAGCGGGGGGGCCGAGCAGTTCTTC. Translating gives CASSYSGGAEQFF. V is TRBV9 and J is TRBJ2-1; 11 bases are a match to TRBD2. Germline loops: CDR1 SGDLS, CDR2 YYNGEE. The CDR3 totals 13 residues. The ends lost 5 bases at V and 10 bases at J; junction bases unmatched: 5.

This clonotype was found many times. This sequence joins TRBV20-1 and TRBJ2-7, with TRBD2 identical over 9 bases. The CDR3 has 17 amino acids. CDR1 and CDR2 from the germline V gene are DFQATT and SNEGSKA (reference sequence). V gave up 6 bases and J gave up 3 bases; unmatched junction bases: 18. CDR3 protein: CSASGLAGPGSIYEQYF. As DNA, the CDR3 is TGCAGTGCCTCGGGGCTAGCGGGGCCTGGGAGTATCTACGAGCAGTACTTC.